This T cell receptor beta chain derives from a study of cytomegalovirus exposure and HLA in healthy donors. Study-level findings and limits: The HLA-A and HLA-B alleles of most subjects were reportedly predicted accurately from TCR beta sequences.

The PCR used 60 Vbeta and 13 Jbeta primers. Some clones are missing from TCRdb's copy, which holds only in-frame ones; the method was immunoSEQ multiplex PCR. Here the sample spans around 220,000 clones, over 60% being singletons. These donors, healthy bone marrow donors, were studied. Donors had nominal health at sampling but likely had unrecorded immune exposures. This clone showed up just a few times. Its antigen is not identified. The CDR3 contains 15 residues. Trimming stripped 0 bases from V and 1 base from J, with 9 bases between. Germline V lookup: CDR1 ENHRY, CDR2 SYGVKD. The rearrangement links TRBV10-3 to TRBJ1-1; D gene uncertain. The sequence was obtained from a man between 35 and 55 years old in good health and CMV-seronegative. Sequenced input: PBMCs. The CDR3 nucleotides read TGTGCCATCAGTGAGTCGCCAGACTCGAACACTGAAGCTTTCTTT. Translated, it gives CAISESPDSNTEAFF.